This T cell receptor (beta chain) was obtained from a study of cytomegalovirus exposure and HLA in healthy donors. About the study: Both the roughly 120 validation repertoires and the approximately 700 first-cohort repertoires used the same platform, as reported by a later analysis.

Overall study findings and caveats: TCR beta chains numbering under 200 were designated cytomegalovirus-associated. In the 120 or so validation repertoires, under 95% of cluster scores exceeded 0, per a later analysis.

To note about this clone: Its antigen is unknown.

CDR1 is MNHNS and CDR2 is SASEGT in the germline V gene. CDR3 length equals 11 residues. J gave up 9 bases and V 10 bases, and 3 bases lay outside the gene matches. The donors were members of the approximately 120-subject validation cohort (separate from the approximately 670-subject first cohort). Sequencing was performed with immunoSEQ multiplex PCR; in TCRdb, only in-frame clones are kept and a portion is missing. The profile shows approximately 160,000 clones, 80% to 85% of them singletons. This rearrangement joins TRBV6-1 to TRBJ2-1; 10 nucleotides match TRBD2. The sequencing input was PBMCs. The TCR sequence derives from a young man in good health and CMV-seropositive. The CDR3 loop reads CATSGRFEQFF. CDR3 in DNA: TGTGCCACTAGCGGGAGATTTGAGCAGTTCTTC.